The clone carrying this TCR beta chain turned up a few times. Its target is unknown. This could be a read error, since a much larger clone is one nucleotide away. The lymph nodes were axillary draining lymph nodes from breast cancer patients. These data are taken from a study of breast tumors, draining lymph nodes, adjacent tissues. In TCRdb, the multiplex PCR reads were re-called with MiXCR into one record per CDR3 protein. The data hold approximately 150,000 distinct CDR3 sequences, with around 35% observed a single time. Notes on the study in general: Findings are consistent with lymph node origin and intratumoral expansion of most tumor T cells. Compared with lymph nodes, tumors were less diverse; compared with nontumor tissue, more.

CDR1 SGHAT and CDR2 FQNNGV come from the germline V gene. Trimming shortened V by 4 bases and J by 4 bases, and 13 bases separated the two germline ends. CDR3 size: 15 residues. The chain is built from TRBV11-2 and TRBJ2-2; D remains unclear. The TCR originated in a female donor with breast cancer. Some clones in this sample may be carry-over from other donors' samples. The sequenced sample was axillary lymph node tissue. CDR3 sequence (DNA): TGTGCCAGCAGCTCTCGGACGTTCGCCACCGGGGAGCTGTTTTTT. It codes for CASSSRTFATGELFF.